The present TCR beta chain was sequenced within a study of cytomegalovirus exposure and HLA in healthy donors. This clone was seen more than once but under ten times. Its specificity is not known. Germline values: CDR1 SNHLY, CDR2 FYNNEI. Trimming cost V 6 bases and J 8 bases; bases outside gene matches: 3. This CDR3 is built from 12 residues. Study results and caveats: Some TCR beta chains (164 of them) were listed as cytomegalovirus-associated. There were a few CMV-associated chains whose specificity for CMV antigens was confirmed in vitro.

Sequenced by immunoSEQ multiplex PCR; TCRdb stores in-frame clones only, minus some. The table has about 110,000 clones, approximately 85% seen once. Sequencing was carried out using PBMCs. The chain couples TRBV2 to TRBJ1-2; 10 nucleotides line up with TRBD1. This TCR was sampled from a woman in her late teens or twenties in good health and CMV-seronegative. CDR3 protein: CASRGQGPGYTF. DNA for the CDR3: TGTGCCAGCAGGGGACAGGGGCCGGGCTACACCTTC. Drawing the rest from reference TRBV2 and TRBJ1-2, the complete variable domain is EPEVTQTPSHQVTQMGQEVILRCVPISNHLYFYWYRQILGQKVEFLVSFYNNEISEKSEIFDDQFSVERPDGSNFTLKIRSTKLEDSAMYFCASRGQGPGYTFGSGTRLTVV.